This record concerns one T cell receptor (beta chain) sequence. At one end, the junction sequence differs from germline, possibly due to a read error. Clones were sequenced by immunoSEQ multiplex PCR, and TCRdb holds only the in-frame ones, with some missing. Here the sample spans under 70,000 clones, approximately 80% being singletons. The source of the sample is a study of blood T cell repertoires in COVID-19. Germline lookup yields CDR1 MNHEY and CDR2 SMNVEV (reference sequence). The CDR3 covers 12 residues. The clonotype originates from a woman of 80 years or more with acute or convalescent COVID-19. Sequenced material: peripheral blood. The chain is built from TRBV27 and TRBJ2-1; TRBD2 is a possible D gene (6 bases). The CDR3 reads CAARDFYNEQFF. CDR3 bases: TGCGCGGCACGGGACTTTTACAATGAGCAGTTCTTC.